This T cell receptor (beta chain) was documented in a study of T cell responses to AZD1222 COVID-19 vaccine. Sequencing was performed with immunoSEQ multiplex PCR; in TCRdb, only in-frame clones are kept and a portion is missing. Here the sample spans 72,000 or so clones, 80% to 90% being singletons. This clone occurred a few times. Its antigen remains unidentified. Its ends do not fully match the called genes, so a read error is possible. The CDR3 is made up of 12 amino acids. Study results and caveats: The sample set comprised mostly white British donors with more females, and clonal diversity was possibly underestimated.

This specimen consisted of peripheral blood, obtained 28 days after the second AZD1222 dose. The clonotype originates from an adult who received the AZD1222 COVID-19 vaccine. The chain carries TRBV6-7 and TRBJ2-7, with D possibly being TRBD2 (7 bases). TRBV6-7 is annotated as an ORF whose role is uncertain. CDR3 nucleotides: TGTGCCAGCAGTTACTCGGGAACAGGGAGGGACTTC. Protein product: CASSYSGTGRDF.